This TCR beta chain was profiled in a study of blood T cell repertoires in COVID-19. Study context: COVID-19 samples collected from the United States, Italy and Spain covered acute and convalescent phases.

The CDR3 contains 16 residues. The V gene's germline CDR1 is LNHDA and CDR2 SQIVND (reference sequence). V dropped 5 bases and J dropped 4; count of bases not matched to a gene: 9. The protocol was immunoSEQ multiplex PCR, while the TCRdb copy is restricted to in-frame clones and leaves out a portion. The sample records 110,000 or so clones, less than 85% being singletons. This receptor was obtained from a man between 45 and 60 years old with acute or convalescent COVID-19. The specimen was peripheral blood. The chain is built from TRBV19 and TRBJ1-5; TRBD1 aligns across 9 bases. Written as DNA, the CDR3 is TGTGCCAGTAGTCTCCTTGGACAGGGGAGGAATCAGCCCCAGCATTTT. Amino acid sequence: CASSLLGQGRNQPQHF. Filled out from reference TRBV19 and TRBJ1-5, the complete variable domain reads DGGITQSPKYLFRKEGQNVTLSCEQNLNHDAMYWYRQDPGQGLRLIYYSQIVNDFQKGDIAEGYSVSREKKESFPLTVTSAQKNPTAFYLCASSLLGQGRNQPQHFGDGTRLSIL.